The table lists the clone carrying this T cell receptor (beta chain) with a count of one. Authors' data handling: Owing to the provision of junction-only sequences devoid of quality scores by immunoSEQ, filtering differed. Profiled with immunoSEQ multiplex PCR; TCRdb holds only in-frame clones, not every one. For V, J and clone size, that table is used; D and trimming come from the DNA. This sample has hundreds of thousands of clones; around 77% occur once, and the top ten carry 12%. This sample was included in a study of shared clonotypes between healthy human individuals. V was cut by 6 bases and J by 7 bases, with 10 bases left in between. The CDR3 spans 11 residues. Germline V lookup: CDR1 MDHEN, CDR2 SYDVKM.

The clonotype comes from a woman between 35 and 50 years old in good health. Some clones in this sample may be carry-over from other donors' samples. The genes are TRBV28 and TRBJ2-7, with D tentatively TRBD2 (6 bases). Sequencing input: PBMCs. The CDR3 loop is CASRLGREQYF. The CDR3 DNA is TGTGCCAGCAGACTAGGGAGGGAGCAGTACTTC.